Presented here are 14 T cell receptor beta chains from one specimen sequenced in a study of shared clonotypes between healthy human individuals. Terminally differentiated effector memory CD45RA+ cells were excluded from the naive CD8 cells, which were CD45RO-negative and positively selected for CCR7. Sequenced by immunoSEQ multiplex PCR; TCRdb stores in-frame clones only, minus some. The sample contains about 1,800,000 clones, around 96% of which appear only once. The material sequenced was naive CD8+ T cells sorted from blood. The receptors here all came from a man in his late teens or twenties in good health.

The genes are TRBV4-1 and TRBJ2-7; D gene uncertain. Germline V gene sequence: CDR1 MGHRA, CDR2 YSYEKL. V shed 2 bases and J shed 4 bases, with 9 bases lying between them. This CDR3 comprises 13 residues. CDR3 sequence: CASSQKQPYEQYF. CDR3 DNA sequence: TGCGCCAGCAGCCAAAAACAGCCTTACGAGCAGTACTTC.

The chain couples TRBV19 to TRBJ1-5; D uncertain. Deletions cut 3 bases from V and 3 bases from J, with 18 bases between. CDR1 is LNHDA and CDR2 is SQIVND in the germline V gene (reference sequence). This CDR3 is built from 17 residues. The CDR3 sequence: CASSMQWTLWDNQPQHF. As DNA, the CDR3 is TGTGCCAGTAGTATGCAGTGGACCCTATGGGACAATCAGCCCCAGCATTTT.

V is TRBV15 and J is TRBJ2-2; perhaps TRBD2 as D (5 bases). The germline gives CDR1 LNHNV, CDR2 YYDKDF (reference sequence). The CDR3 loop spans 12 amino acids. The germline V and J ends were trimmed by 1 base and 13 bases, with 10 bases remaining between them. This CDR3 is CATSRGPAGLFF. The CDR3 DNA is TGTGCCACCAGCAGAGGACCGGCGGGGCTGTTTTTT.

CDR3 nucleotides: TGTGCCAGGCAGGGGTCCTACGAGCAGTACTTC. Protein sequence: CARQGSYEQYF. The chain carries TRBV19 and TRBJ2-7; a weak D match, TRBD1 (6 bases). This CDR3 spans 11 amino acids. V dropped 9 bases and J dropped 1 base, with 7 bases sitting between them. Germline lookup yields CDR1 LNHDA and CDR2 SQIVND (reference sequence).

V usage is TRBV29-1 and J usage is TRBJ1-3; D is unclear. The CDR3 is 12 amino acids. In germline, CDR1 is SQVTM, CDR2 ANQGSEA. The V end was cut by 3 bases, the J end by 1 base, with 4 bases between. The CDR3 here is CSVEKSGNTIYF. In DNA form, the CDR3 reads TGCAGCGTTGAGAAGTCTGGAAACACCATATATTTT.

The chain is built from TRBV9 and TRBJ2-1; 10 nucleotides match TRBD2. The CDR3 runs to 16 residues. CDR1 SGDLS and CDR2 YYNGEE come from the germline V gene. With 4 bases clipped from V and 2 bases from J, the junction kept 6 bases outside the gene matches. As DNA, the CDR3 is TGTGCCAGCAGCACAAGCGGGAGGGTTACCTACAATGAGCAGTTCTTC. Its translation is CASSTSGRVTYNEQFF.

The V gene is TRBV7-8, the J gene TRBJ2-3; D remains ambiguous. The CDR3 runs 13 residues. Trimming removed 3 bases from V and 5 bases from J, with 9 bases in between. Germline V gene sequence: CDR1 SGHVS, CDR2 FQNEAQ. This CDR3 reads CASSFLSLDTQYF. CDR3 sequence (DNA): TGTGCCAGCAGCTTTCTGTCTCTAGATACGCAGTATTTT. Using reference TRBV7-8 and TRBJ2-3 for the parts outside the CDR3, the full variable domain is GAGVSQSPRYKVAKRGQDVALRCDPISGHVSLFWYQQALGQGPEFLTYFQNEAQLDKSGLPSDRFFAERPEGSVSTLKIQRTQQEDSAVYLCASSFLSLDTQYFGPGTRLTVL.

J is TRBJ2-7 and V is TRBV7-2; D unclear. This CDR3 is built from 13 residues. CDR1 is SGHTA and CDR2 is FQGNSA in the germline V gene. Trimming pared 3 bases from V and 2 bases from J, leaving 8 bases between. CDR3 protein: CASSFKVTYEQYF. CDR3 sequence (DNA): TGTGCCAGCAGCTTCAAGGTAACCTACGAGCAGTACTTC.

The rearrangement joins TRBV2 to TRBJ2-5; TRBD1 is a possible D gene (7 bases). Germline-derived CDR1 and CDR2 are SNHLY and FYNNEI. V gave up 8 bases and J gave up 1 base, with 17 bases separating them. The CDR3 length is 15 residues. The CDR3 coding sequence is TGTGCCAGCGGGCGGGGACAGACAATCCAAGAGACCCAGTACTTC. Translated, it gives CASGRGQTIQETQYF. The complete variable domain, with remaining parts taken from reference TRBV2 and TRBJ2-5, reads EPEVTQTPSHQVTQMGQEVILRCVPISNHLYFYWYRQILGQKVEFLVSFYNNEISEKSEIFDDQFSVERPDGSNFTLKIRSTKLEDSAMYFCASGRGQTIQETQYFGPGTRLLVL.

This chain joins TRBV28 and TRBJ2-5, with TRBD2 matching 8 bases. The germline V gene has CDR1 MDHEN and CDR2 SYDVKM. After removal of 6 bases from V and 5 bases from J, the junction contained 14 bases not matched to a gene. The CDR3 runs 16 residues. CDR3 amino acids: CASRVTLSGGPETQYF. In DNA, the CDR3 is TGTGCCAGCAGGGTAACCCTGAGCGGGGGCCCCGAGACCCAGTACTTC.

The chain employs TRBV28 and TRBJ1-4; D remains ambiguous. Germline values: CDR1 MDHEN, CDR2 SYDVKM. The CDR3 consists of 14 residues. V lost 5 bases and J lost 11, with 18 bases in between. CDR3 region: CASSPRREVEKLFF. CDR3 DNA sequence: TGTGCCAGCAGTCCCCGGAGGGAAGTTGAGAAACTGTTTTTT.

This clone came up once. The chain is built from TRBV18 and TRBJ2-7, with D unclear. Germline-derived CDR1 and CDR2 are KGHSH and LQKENI. Trimming removed 3 bases from V and 2 bases from J, with 14 bases in between. The CDR3 length is 15 residues. The CDR3 coding sequence is TGTGCCAGCTCACCGGGTGTCAGTGCCACCTACGAGCAGTACTTC. Translation: CASSPGVSATYEQYF.

This clone has a single count. The chain joins TRBV25-1 to TRBJ2-3; TRBD2 is a possible D gene (6 bases). This CDR3 is built from 17 residues. V was pared by 0 bases and J by 5 bases, with 18 bases between. Germline-derived CDR1 and CDR2 are MGHDK and SYGVNS. In nucleotides, the CDR3 is TGTGCCAGCAGTGAATATGAGGCGGAGGGCTCAAGAGATACGCAGTATTTT. Residues: CASSEYEAEGSRDTQYF.

The rearrangement joins TRBV28 to TRBJ2-7; 7 nucleotides match TRBD2. In germline, CDR1 is MDHEN, CDR2 SYDVKM. V was clipped by 7 bases and J by 7 bases; unmatched bases: 4. The CDR3 is 11 amino acids. CDR3 sequence (DNA): TGTGCCAGCACCCTCGGGGGGGAGCAGTACTTC. Translated, it gives CASTLGGEQYF.